This TCR beta chain was sequenced during a study of control samples from healthy donors and cancer patients (TCRdb year 2020). Receptors were amplified or captured by the immunoSEQ multiplex PCR assay. In its TCRdb copy, this immuneACCESS table keeps in-frame sequences only and misses some clones. Where compared with another copy, unresolved V genes explain less than half of these, and the others have no known cause. For this sample there are about 120,000 clones; roughly 90% appear just once. Together, the top ten hold almost 40% of the sample. For this clone: Its antigen is not yet known. There are no base qualities to consult, and no much larger clone falls within one base.

The CDR3 has 14 amino acids, counting the end cysteine and phenylalanine. Of the read, only the CDR3 DNA is kept; its 42 bases are in frame from base 1. CDR1 SGHAT and CDR2 FQNNGV were looked up in the germline V gene. Trimming costs V 2 bases and J 6 bases, and their ends lie 13 bases apart. This chain is built from TRBV11-2 and TRBJ1-1; a weak D assignment points to TRBD1 (5 bases agree). Sequencing was performed on blood. This sequence originates from a man aged 45 to 65 in good health. The bases are TGTGCCAGCAGCTTAACCACCCGGGGGGCTGAAGCTTTCTTT. This gives the protein CASSLTTRGAEAFF.